The 11 T cell receptor beta chains given below trace back to one sample, sequenced in a study of STAT5B mutations in CD4+ large granular lymphocyte leukemia. This table comes from immunoSEQ multiplex PCR, and its TCRdb copy is limited to in-frame clones, with some not included. The repertoire includes 30,000 to 40,000 clones, 65% to 80% of them detected once, and about 2.5% sits in the top ten. The sequenced sample consisted of CD4+ T cells from blood buffy coats. These receptor sequences come from a human donor in good health.

The chain links TRBV19 to TRBJ1-3, with no clear D. The CDR3 is 14 amino acids. The V end lost 3 bases, the J end lost 3 bases, and 9 bases lay between the germline ends. Germline-derived CDR1 and CDR2 are LNHDA and SQIVND (reference sequence). The chain's CDR3 is CASSISAGGNTIYF. The CDR3 bases are TGTGCCAGTAGTATTTCGGCAGGTGGAAACACCATATATTTT.

This chain uses TRBV30 with TRBJ2-1; weak D call: TRBD2 (7 bases). The germline V gene has CDR1 GTSNPN and CDR2 SVGIG (reference sequence). The CDR3 length is 16 residues. The chain's CDR3 is CTGTAGASGLNNEQFF. The DNA of the CDR3 is TGTACAGGGACCGCGGGTGCTAGCGGATTGAACAATGAGCAGTTCTTC.

The chain links TRBV9 to TRBJ2-2, with D perhaps TRBD1 (5 bases). The germline V gene encodes CDR1 SGDLS and CDR2 YYNGEE. Trimming took 1 base from V and 1 from J, leaving 14 bases between them. The CDR3 is made up of 17 amino acids. CDR3 residues: CASSVSLRQRNTGELFF. The CDR3 region has the DNA TGTGCCAGCAGCGTATCCCTTCGACAGAGGAACACCGGGGAGCTGTTTTTT.

This clone was found a few times. The CDR3 DNA is TGTGCCAGCAGTGCTTCGGGGCAGCCCCAGCATTTT. Protein sequence: CASSASGQPQHF. The chain employs TRBV2 and TRBJ1-5; D is uncertain. V lost 4 bases and J lost 7, with 8 bases in between. The length of the CDR3 is 12 residues. Looked up from germline, CDR1 is SNHLY and CDR2 is FYNNEI.

Only a few counts were recorded for this clone. The chain recombines TRBV6-5 with TRBJ1-5; tentatively, D is TRBD1 (6 bases). This CDR3 comprises 15 residues. Between the trimmed V and J ends, which lost 4 bases and 7 bases, there was a span of 17 bases. The germline CDR1 and CDR2 sequences are MNHEY and SVGAGI. The CDR3 reads CASSSVGGAGQPQHF. CDR3 in DNA: TGTGCCAGCAGTTCGGTTGGGGGGGCAGGACAGCCCCAGCATTTT.

The genes are TRBV6-1 and TRBJ2-1, with D possibly TRBD2 on 5 matching bases. V dropped 6 bases and J dropped 4 bases, with 10 bases sitting between them. This CDR3 comprises 13 residues. CDR1 and CDR2 (germline): MNHNS, SASEGT. CDR3 region: CASRAREYNEQFF. CDR3 nucleotides: TGTGCCAGCAGGGCTAGGGAGTACAATGAGCAGTTCTTC.

The rearrangement joins TRBV18 to TRBJ2-7, with 8 bases fitting TRBD1. Germline CDR1 KGHSH, CDR2 LQKENI. CDR3 size: 14 residues. Losses at the gene ends were 5 bases for V and 3 bases for J; bases not matched to a gene: 6. The CDR3 DNA is TGTGCCAGCTCAGATGACAGGGGTGACTACGAGCAGTACTTC. Translating gives CASSDDRGDYEQYF.

Concerning this clone: Distinct nucleotide sequences in the sample also encode this CDR3. This sequence joins TRBV29-1 and TRBJ1-2; 7 nucleotides agree with TRBD1. This CDR3 spans 14 amino acids. V was pared by 3 bases and J by 8 bases, with 12 bases of the junction left unmatched. The germline gives CDR1 SQVTM, CDR2 ANQGSEA. CDR3 in amino acids: CSVEDLDRAGGYTF. DNA of the CDR3: TGCAGCGTTGAGGATCTCGACAGGGCAGGGGGCTACACCTTC.

This clone was seen a few times. The chain couples TRBV2 to TRBJ2-3, with D perhaps TRBD1 or TRBD2 (6 bases each). CDR3 size: 14 residues. The V gene's germline CDR1 is SNHLY and CDR2 FYNNEI. V was clipped by 7 bases and J by 1 base, with 12 bases between them. The CDR3 DNA follows: TGTGCCAGCAAGGGGGGAAGGGGCACAGATACGCAGTATTTT. This gives the protein CASKGGRGTDTQYF.

The V gene is TRBV5-1, the J gene TRBJ2-7; D is undetermined. The CDR3 totals 16 residues. The germline gives CDR1 SGHRS, CDR2 YFSETQ. V lost 0 bases to trimming and J lost 0 bases, with 13 bases between them. The CDR3 region has the DNA TGCGCCAGCAGCTTGGTTGGCAGACCTAGCTCCTACGAGCAGTACTTC. The encoded protein is CASSLVGRPSSYEQYF.

The V gene is TRBV6-5, the J gene TRBJ2-7; D is unresolved. The CDR3 contains 12 residues. V was clipped by 6 bases and J by 4 bases, with 10 bases between them. Per the germline V gene, CDR1 is MNHEY and CDR2 is SVGAGI. The CDR3 DNA follows: TGTGCCAGCAGCCAGGCCGCATACGAGCAGTACTTC. Translation: CASSQAAYEQYF.